This T cell receptor beta chain appears in the sequencing data of a study of high-grade serous ovarian cancer treatment subgroups (dated by TCRdb to 2020 to 2023). In terms of the full investigation: On average, sequencing produced about 14,000 reads and around 7,800 unique TCR beta rearrangements for each sample. The approximately 30-patient cohort included 10 patients with no residual disease after primary surgery (R0), 10 excellent NACT responders, and 10 poor NACT responders. The study profiled TCR beta repertoires in high-grade serous ovarian cancer patients grouped by complete gross resection or neoadjuvant chemotherapy response under a laparoscopic triage algorithm. One primary tumor sample and two metastatic tumor samples were collected from each patient, for a total of 100 or so samples. The paper as a whole reports these results and caveats: Repertoire similarity between tumors from the same patient ranged from 0.11 to 0.79, while tumors from different patients showed almost no similarity. Neoantigen level correlated positively with TCR clonal relatedness, and copy number variation and mutation load from whole-genome sequencing showed a positive trend with TCR clonal relatedness. TCR repertoire analyses focused on CDR3; CDR1 and CDR2 were not analyzed. Spatial information was not captured by bulk tumor TCR sequencing, so insight into HGSC tumor complexity and diversity was limited.

Collection of tumor samples took place before definitive surgery or chemotherapy. Genomic DNA was extracted by the MD Anderson Biospecimen Extraction Resource, and TCR sequencing was done by the MD Anderson Cancer Genomics Laboratory. The 90 tumor samples were subjected to high-throughput TCR profiling using ImmunoSEQ. In the paper's pipeline: The repertoire diversity metrics included richness (unique productive sequences), clonality, evenness and relatedness, and the Bhattacharyya coefficient was used to measure similarity between samples. In a sensitivity analysis, TCRs with fewer than two reads were excluded, and consistent conclusions were obtained. TCRdb holds this immuneACCESS table with in-frame rearrangements only. Some clones are missing; in checked studies, unresolved V genes explain under half, and the rest has no known cause. The DNA gave D and trimming, while V, J and clone size come from that table. This sample gives about 5,700 clones in total; 70% to 80% of them show up just once. In total, the top ten clones hold under 7% of the sample.

CDR1 and CDR2 were assigned from the germline V gene (reference sequence) as SGHNT and YYREEE. Including cysteine and phenylalanine, the CDR3 has 13 amino acids. Only the CDR3 part of the read is kept: 39 bases, read in frame from the first base. V and J lose 1 base and 1 base, and a span of 2 bases separates them. To note about this clone: The specificity of this receptor is unknown. No much larger clonotype is one base removed from it; base qualities were not supplied.

The TCR comes from a human donor with high-grade serous ovarian cancer. Sequencing input: tumor tissue. The chain links TRBV5-4 with TRBJ2-2; the D gene cannot be named for sure. The DNA sequence is as follows: TGTGCCAGCAGCTTGTGGAACACCGGGGAGCTGTTTTTT. This sequence encodes CASSLWNTGELFF.